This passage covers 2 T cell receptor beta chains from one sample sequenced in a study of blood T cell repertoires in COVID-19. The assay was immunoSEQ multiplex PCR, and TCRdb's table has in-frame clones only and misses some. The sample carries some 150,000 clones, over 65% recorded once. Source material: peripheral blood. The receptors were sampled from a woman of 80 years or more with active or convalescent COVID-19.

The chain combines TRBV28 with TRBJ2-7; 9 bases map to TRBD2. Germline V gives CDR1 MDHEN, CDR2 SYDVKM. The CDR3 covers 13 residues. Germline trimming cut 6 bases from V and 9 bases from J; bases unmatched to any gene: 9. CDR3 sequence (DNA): TGTGCCAGCAGATCTCAAGCGGGGGGAGGGCAGTACTTC. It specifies CASRSQAGGGQYF. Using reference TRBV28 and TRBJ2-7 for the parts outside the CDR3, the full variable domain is DVKVTQSSRYLVKRTGEKVFLECVQDMDHENMFWYRQDPGLGLRLIYFSYDVKMKEKGDIPEGYSVSREKKERFSLILESASTNQTSMYLCASRSQAGGGQYFGPGTRLTVT.

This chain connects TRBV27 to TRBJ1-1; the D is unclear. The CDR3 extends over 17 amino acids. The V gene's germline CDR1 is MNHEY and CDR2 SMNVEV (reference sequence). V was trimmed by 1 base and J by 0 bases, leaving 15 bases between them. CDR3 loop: CASSLYPSKYMNTEAFF. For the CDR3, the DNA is TGTGCCAGCAGTTTATATCCTTCGAAGTACATGAACACTGAAGCTTTCTTT.